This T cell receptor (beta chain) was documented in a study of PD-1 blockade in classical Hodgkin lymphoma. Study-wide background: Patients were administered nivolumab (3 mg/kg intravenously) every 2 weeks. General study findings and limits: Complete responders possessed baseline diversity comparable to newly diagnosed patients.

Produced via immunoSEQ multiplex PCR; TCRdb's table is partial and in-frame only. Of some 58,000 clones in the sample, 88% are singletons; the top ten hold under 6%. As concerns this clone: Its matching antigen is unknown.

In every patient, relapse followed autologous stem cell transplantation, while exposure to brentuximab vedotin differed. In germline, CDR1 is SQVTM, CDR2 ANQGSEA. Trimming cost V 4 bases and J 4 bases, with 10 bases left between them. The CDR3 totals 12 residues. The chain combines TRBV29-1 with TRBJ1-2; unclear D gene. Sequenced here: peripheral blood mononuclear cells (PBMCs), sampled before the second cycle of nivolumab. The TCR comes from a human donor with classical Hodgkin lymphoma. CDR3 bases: TGCAGCGTTGCTAGGGAATCCTATGGCTACACCTTC. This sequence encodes CSVARESYGYTF.